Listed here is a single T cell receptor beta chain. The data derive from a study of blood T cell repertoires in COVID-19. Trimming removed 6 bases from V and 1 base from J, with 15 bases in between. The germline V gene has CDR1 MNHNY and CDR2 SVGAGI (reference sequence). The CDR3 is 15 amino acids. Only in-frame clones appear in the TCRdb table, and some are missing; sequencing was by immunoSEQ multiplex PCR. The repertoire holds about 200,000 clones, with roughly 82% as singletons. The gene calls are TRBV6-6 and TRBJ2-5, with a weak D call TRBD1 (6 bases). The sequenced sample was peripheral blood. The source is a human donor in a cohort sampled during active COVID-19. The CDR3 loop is CASRSLTGIQETQYF. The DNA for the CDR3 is TGTGCCAGCAGGAGCCTTACAGGGATCCAAGAGACCCAGTACTTC.